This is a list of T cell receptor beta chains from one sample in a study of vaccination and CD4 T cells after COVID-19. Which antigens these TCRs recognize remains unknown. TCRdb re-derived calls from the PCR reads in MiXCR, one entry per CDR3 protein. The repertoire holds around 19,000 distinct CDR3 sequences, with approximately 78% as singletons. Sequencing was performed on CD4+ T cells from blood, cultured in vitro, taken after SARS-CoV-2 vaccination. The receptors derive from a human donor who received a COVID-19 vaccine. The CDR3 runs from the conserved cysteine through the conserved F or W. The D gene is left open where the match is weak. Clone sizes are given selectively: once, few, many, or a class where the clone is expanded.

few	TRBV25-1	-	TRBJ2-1	TGTGCCAGCAGTGATTCGAAAACTAAACGTTACTACAATGAGCAGTTCTTC	CASSDSKTKRYYNEQFF
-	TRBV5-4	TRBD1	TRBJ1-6	TGTGCCAGCAGCGCTAGGGACAGCGGGAATCGTTCACCCCTCCACTTT	CASSARDSGNRSPLHF
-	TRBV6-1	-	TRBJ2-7	TGTGCCAGCAGTGTAGAAAGGGGTCCCTACGAGCAGTACTTC	CASSVERGPYEQYF
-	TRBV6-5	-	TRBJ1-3	TGTGCCAGCAGTTACGGATCAGGAAACACCATATATTTT	CASSYGSGNTIYF
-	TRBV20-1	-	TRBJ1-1	TGCAGTGCTAGCGGGTTTTGGAGGGGAGAAGCTTTCTTT	CSASGFWRGEAFF
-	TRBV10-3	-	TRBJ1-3	TGTGCCATCAGGCCCAGCTGGCAGGGAAACACCATATATTTT	CAIRPSWQGNTIYF
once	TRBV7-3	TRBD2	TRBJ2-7	TGTGCCAGCAGCCTGAGCGGGGGGAAAACCTACGAGCAGTACTTC	CASSLSGGKTYEQYF
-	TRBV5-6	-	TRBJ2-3	TGTGCCAGCAGCCTACTCCGGGGGAGAGGGACCACAGATACGCAGTATTTT	CASSLLRGRGTTDTQYF
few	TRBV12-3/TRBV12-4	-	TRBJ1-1	TGTGCCAGCAGTCCCGGGGCCTCCCTGTTGGAAGCTTTCTTT	CASSPGASLLEAFF
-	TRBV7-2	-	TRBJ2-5	TGTGCCAGCAGCTTAGGGGGTGCGGGGCCCCAAGAGACCCAGTACTTC	CASSLGGAGPQETQYF
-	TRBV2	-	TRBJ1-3	TGTGCCACCGGCGGGGATGGAAACACCATATATTTT	CATGGDGNTIYF
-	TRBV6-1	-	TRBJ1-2	TGTGCCATCAGTGAGTCGAGAGGGGACGGCTACACCTTC	CAISESRGDGYTF
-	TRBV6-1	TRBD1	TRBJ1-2	TGTGCCAGCATCCCGGGACAGGGGGCAAATGGCTACACCTTC	CASIPGQGANGYTF
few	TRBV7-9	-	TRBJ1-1	TGTGCCAGCTGTATTAACACTGAAGCTTTCTTT	CASCINTEAFF
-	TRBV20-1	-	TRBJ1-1	TGCAGTGCTTTAGGGGCATTAGGAAACACTGAAGCTTTCTTT	CSALGALGNTEAFF
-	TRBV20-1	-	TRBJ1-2	TGCAGTGCTAGTAACCGAAACTATGGCTACACCTTC	CSASNRNYGYTF
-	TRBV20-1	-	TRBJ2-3	TGCAGTGCTAGAGACGGACAGACAAACACAGATACGCAGTATTTT	CSARDGQTNTDTQYF
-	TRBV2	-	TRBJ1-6	TGTGCCAGCAGAGGACAGACCTCGGGGAATTCACCCCTCCACTTT	CASRGQTSGNSPLHF
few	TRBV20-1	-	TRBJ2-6	TGCAGTGCTCCCCTGGGCTCTGGGGCCAACGTCCTGACTTTC	CSAPLGSGANVLTF
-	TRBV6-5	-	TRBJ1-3	TGTGCCAGCAGTTATCGGGGACCTGGAAACACCATATATTTT	CASSYRGPGNTIYF
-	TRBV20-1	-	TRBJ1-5	TGCAGTGCTAGTAGGGGGAGCATCGATCAGCCCCAGCATTTT	CSASRGSIDQPQHF
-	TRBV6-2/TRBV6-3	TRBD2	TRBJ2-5	TGTGCCAGCAGCCACTCCGGACTAGCGGGGGTGCGCGGGGAGACCCAGTACTTC	CASSHSGLAGVRGETQYF
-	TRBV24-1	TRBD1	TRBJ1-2	TGTGCCACCGCGCCGGGACAGGGGAACTATGGCTACACCTTC	CATAPGQGNYGYTF
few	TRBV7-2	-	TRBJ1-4	TGTGCCAGCAGCTTAATACAGGGCAAAAGGGGGAAACTGTTTTTT	CASSLIQGKRGKLFF
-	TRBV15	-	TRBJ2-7	TGTGCCACCACTCAGGGCGGGTCCTCCTACGAGCAGTACTTC	CATTQGGSSYEQYF
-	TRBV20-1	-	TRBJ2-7	TGCAGTGCCCTGCGGCAGGGCGTCAACGAGCAGTACTTC	CSALRQGVNEQYF
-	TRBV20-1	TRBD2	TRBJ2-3	TGCAGTGCTTCTACTAGCGAAAGTGCTAGCACAGATACGCAGTATTTT	CSASTSESASTDTQYF
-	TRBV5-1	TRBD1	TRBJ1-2	TGCGCCAGCAGCTTGACAGGGGGCCCTTATGGCTACACCTTC	CASSLTGGPYGYTF
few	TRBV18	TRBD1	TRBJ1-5	TGTGCCAGCTCACCACCGACAGGGGGTTATAGCAATCAGCCCCAGCATTTT	CASSPPTGGYSNQPQHF
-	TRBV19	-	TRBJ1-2	TGTGCCAGTAGTATCGCCTCAAGGTCGGGGAGCTACACCTTC	CASSIASRSGSYTF
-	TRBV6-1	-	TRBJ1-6	TGTGCCAGCAGTAACCGGGCCCCTAATTCACCCCTCCACTTT	CASSNRAPNSPLHF
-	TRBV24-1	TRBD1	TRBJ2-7	TGTGCCACCAGTGACCCCGGACAGGGACTCGGCGAGCAGTACTTC	CATSDPGQGLGEQYF
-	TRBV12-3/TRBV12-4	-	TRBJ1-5	TGTGCCAGCAGTTTAGCCGGGGGGAGAGGGCAGCCCCAGCATTTT	CASSLAGGRGQPQHF
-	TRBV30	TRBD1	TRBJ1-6	TGTGCCTGGAGGACAGGGGGGGTTAATTCACCCCTCCACTTT	CAWRTGGVNSPLHF
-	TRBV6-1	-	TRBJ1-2	TGTGCCAGCCGCTGGCAGGCGGGCGGTAACTATGGCTACACCTTC	CASRWQAGGNYGYTF
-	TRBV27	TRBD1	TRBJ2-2	TGTGCCAGCAGACCGATGCGGGACAGGGGGTTAACCGGGGAGCTGTTTTTT	CASRPMRDRGLTGELFF
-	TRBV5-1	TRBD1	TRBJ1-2	TGCGCCAGCAGCCCGGGACAGGGGTTTAGCGGCTACACCTTC	CASSPGQGFSGYTF
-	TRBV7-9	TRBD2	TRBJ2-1	TGTGCCAGCAGCTTAAGAGGGACTAGCGGTACATACAATGAGCAGTTCTTC	CASSLRGTSGTYNEQFF
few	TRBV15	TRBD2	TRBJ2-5	TGTGCCACCAGCAGAGATCCTAGCGGGGAAGAGACCCAGTACTTC	CATSRDPSGEETQYF
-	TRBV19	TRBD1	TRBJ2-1	TGTGCCAGTAGTATACGCGGGACAGGGGGCGCATCCTACAATGAGCAGTTCTTC	CASSIRGTGGASYNEQFF
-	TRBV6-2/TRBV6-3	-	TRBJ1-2	TGTGCCAGCAGTTACGGGCCTGGTTATGGCTACACCTTC	CASSYGPGYGYTF
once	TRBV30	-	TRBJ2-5	TGTGCCTGGATAGGTAGTTCGGGCAGAACCCAGTACTTC	CAWIGSSGRTQYF
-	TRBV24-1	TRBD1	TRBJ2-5	TGTGCCACCAGTGATATAAGGACAGGGGGAGAGACCCAGTACTTC	CATSDIRTGGETQYF
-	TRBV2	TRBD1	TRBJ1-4	TGTGCCAGCAGTGCCGGACAGGGGGGAATTAAAAAACTGTTTTTT	CASSAGQGGIKKLFF
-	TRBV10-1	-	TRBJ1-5	TGCGCCAGCAGTGATAGTAGGGCTGGTCAGCCCCAGCATTTT	CASSDSRAGQPQHF
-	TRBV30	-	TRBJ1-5	TGTGCCTGGAATGGAAATAGCAATCAGCCCCAGCATTTT	CAWNGNSNQPQHF
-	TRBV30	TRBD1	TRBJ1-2	TGTGCCTGGTCCCTCTCGGGACAGGGGGTACCCTATGGCTACACCTTC	CAWSLSGQGVPYGYTF
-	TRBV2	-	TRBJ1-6	TGTGCCAGCGGGCAGGAGGTTAATTCACCCCTCCACTTT	CASGQEVNSPLHF
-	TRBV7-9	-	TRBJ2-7	TGTGCCAGCAGCCCCCTCAGTCGAGGCGAGCAGTACTTC	CASSPLSRGEQYF
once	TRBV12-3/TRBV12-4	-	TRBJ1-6	TGTGCCAGCAGCCGAATCGGGACGAAGAGCTCCTATAATTCACCCCTCCACTTT	CASSRIGTKSSYNSPLHF
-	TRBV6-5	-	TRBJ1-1	TGTGCCAGCAGTTACCGGACGGAGGGAGGCACTGAAGCTTTCTTT	CASSYRTEGGTEAFF
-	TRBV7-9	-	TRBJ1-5	TGTGCCAGCAGCTTATACAATCAGCCCCAGCATTTT	CASSLYNQPQHF
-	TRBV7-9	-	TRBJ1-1	TGTGCCAGCAGCTTAAGTCAGGGGAACACTGAAGCTTTCTTT	CASSLSQGNTEAFF
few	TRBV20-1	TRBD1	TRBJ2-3	TGCAGTGCTAGTCCCGGGACAGGAAGCACAGATACGCAGTATTTT	CSASPGTGSTDTQYF
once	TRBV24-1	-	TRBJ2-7	TGTGCCACCAGTGATTTGGTCGGACATCAGTACGAGCAGTACTTC	CATSDLVGHQYEQYF
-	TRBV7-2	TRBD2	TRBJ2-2	TGTGCCAGCAGCCTGGGACTAGGTGGCACCGGGGAGCTGTTTTTT	CASSLGLGGTGELFF